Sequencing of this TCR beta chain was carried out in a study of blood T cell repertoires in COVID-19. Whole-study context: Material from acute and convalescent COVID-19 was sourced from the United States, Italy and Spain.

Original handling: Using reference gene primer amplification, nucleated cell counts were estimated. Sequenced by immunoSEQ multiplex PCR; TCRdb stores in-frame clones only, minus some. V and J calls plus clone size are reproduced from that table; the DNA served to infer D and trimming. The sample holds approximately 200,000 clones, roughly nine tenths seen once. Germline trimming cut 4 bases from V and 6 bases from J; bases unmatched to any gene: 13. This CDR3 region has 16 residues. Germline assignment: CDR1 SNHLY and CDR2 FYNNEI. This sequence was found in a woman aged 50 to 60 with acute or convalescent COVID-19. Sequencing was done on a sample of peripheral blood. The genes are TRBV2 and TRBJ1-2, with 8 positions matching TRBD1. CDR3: CASSGDRGVISDGYTF. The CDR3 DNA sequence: TGTGCCAGCAGTGGTGACAGGGGAGTTATAAGTGATGGCTACACCTTC.